This paragraph covers one TCR beta chain sequence. The antigen it binds to is not known. Base quality data are lacking; no much larger clone is found one base away. The data belong to a study of shared clonotypes between healthy human individuals (dated by TCRdb to about 2020). Concerning the study at large: Three men and a couple of women, aged 18 to 49 years, made up the cohort. For each donor, CD4 naive and CD4 memory were each given three plates, CD8 naive was given two plates, and CD8 memory was given one plate. The study deeply sequenced blood TCR repertoires of roughly five healthy adults to estimate repertoire size and the extent of clonotype sharing between individuals. Different laboratories and diverse techniques were used to prepare libraries and sequence TCR repertoires, to increase sequencing depth and limit assay-specific biases. Leukapheresis yielded between about 0.94 and 8.9 billion PBMCs per donor.

The donors were healthy, HIV-negative adults with no recently reported acute infections or vaccinations. Every donor was a Caucasian adult residing in Nashville, Tennessee, USA. CD4+ T cells were enriched by magnetic negative selection, after which naive cells were positively selected on CD45RA and the negative fraction was taken as the memory subset. After blood collection by leukapheresis, PBMCs were isolated using Ficoll-Histopaque density gradient centrifugation and then cryopreserved in the vapor phase of liquid nitrogen. Analytical flow cytometry was used to check the purity and quantity of every magnetically sorted T cell population. From each sorted fraction, genomic DNA was isolated and quantified by UV absorbance on a Nanodrop 2000c. CDR1 and CDR2, per the germline V gene, are SGHRS and YFSETQ. The CDR3 has 14 amino acids, counting the end cysteine and phenylalanine. Kept here is only the CDR3 DNA, which spans 42 bases and is read in frame from base 1. V lost 4 bases and J lost 3 bases, and the count of bases not matched to a germline gene is 6.

Broad study findings and their caveats: Incomplete sequencing was indicated by rarefaction of sorted-subset datasets, despite the large sequencing depth. Pairwise subsampling indicated that sequencing depth was expected to affect the degree of clonotype sharing among donors. Sampling was restricted to blood, and TCR repertoires in tissues likely differ from the TCR repertoires found in blood. Naive subsets generally had larger estimated clonotype richness than memory subsets. Clonotypes shared by all four sorted-subset donors showed higher generation probabilities than non-shared clonotypes. Across four donors, approximately 5% of naive CD4, approximately 3.5% of naive CD8, roughly 2.2% of memory CD4, and around 0.4% of memory CD8 clonotypes were shared. The genetic and exposure-history diversity represented was limited by the small number of donors.

Using the deep immunoSEQ assay, TCR CDR3 regions were amplified from genomic DNA by multiplex PCR. Genomic DNA extracted from each cell subset was distributed evenly over all wells of several immunoSEQ 96-well plates, and each plate served as one replicate. For sorted subsets, 150 to 200 ng genomic DNA, equal to about 30,000 T cell genomes, was loaded into each replicate PCR. The purified libraries were quantified using a Qubit 3.0 fluorometer, sized with a Bioanalyzer 2100, and then quantified again using the KAPA Library Quantification kit. Every immunoSEQ 96-well plate was sequenced on a dedicated single-read 150-cycle Illumina NextSeq 550 flow cell. On the study's bioinformatics: Because only junctional sequences without quality scores were contained in the immunoSEQ output, filtering matching that applied to full-length reads could not be performed. Sequences were annotated with PyIR, a Python wrapper for IgBLAST v1.9, using IMGT germline references to assign V/J genes and CDR3. Reads were filtered out if the reads had weak V/J assignments (E-value above 1e-6), no CDR3, stop codons, out-of-frame junctions, or ambiguous translated residues. A V3J clonotype was defined by an identical inferred V gene, J gene, and CDR3 amino acid sequence. The percentage overlap between two repertoires was calculated by dividing the number of shared unique clonotypes by the size of the smaller repertoire. Richness of each repertoire was evaluated using RTK rarefaction, the Chao1 estimator, and Recon v2.1 estimates of unobserved clonotypes. OLGA was used to compute generation probabilities for all TCRbeta clonotypes that the gDNA method yielded from a handful of donors. TCRdb limited this immuneACCESS table to in-frame rearrangements with V and J called. A share of clones is missing; checked studies link under half to unresolved V genes, and the rest is unexplained. The D gene and trimming were derived from the DNA, and the V and J assignments and clone size from that table. The sample table lists fewer than 3 million clones, roughly 90% of them with a count of one. Around 0.38% of the sample is held by the ten biggest clonotypes.

Sequenced input: naive CD4+ T cells from PBMCs. The sample's cell subset or site, from its label and the paper: CD45RA+ positively selected. The receptor was derived from a man in his late teens or twenties in good health. Some clones in this sample may be carry-over from other donors' samples. This sequence uses TRBV5-1 and TRBJ2-7, with TRBD1 identical over 8 junction bases. CDR3 reads: CASSTAQGGYEQYF. The nucleotides are TGCGCCAGCAGCACAGCACAGGGGGGCTACGAGCAGTACTTC.